Listed here are 15 T cell receptor beta chains from one sample, sequenced in a study of CD8 T cells in Susac syndrome. RNA in amounts of about 0.45 to 1 ug was reverse transcribed with random hexamers. TCRdb re-analysed the immunoSEQ multiplex PCR reads in MiXCR, keeping a single row per CDR3 protein. Among tens of thousands of distinct CDR3 sequences listed, roughly 90% were seen once. Source material: CD8+ T cells from PBMCs. Receptor source: a human donor with multiple sclerosis.

The rearrangement uses TRBV14 and TRBJ1-4; 12 bases line up with TRBD1. Trimming removed 4 bases from V and 3 bases from J; junction bases left unmatched: 6. In germline, CDR1 is SGHDN, CDR2 FVKESK. The CDR3 loop spans 17 amino acids. The CDR3 DNA reads as TGTGCCAGCAGCCCCGGGACAGGGGGCTTCGCTAATGAAAAACTGTTTTTT. Translating gives CASSPGTGGFANEKLFF.

The genes are TRBV7-2 and TRBJ2-1; the match to TRBD2 covers 8 bases. The V gene end was trimmed by 3 bases and the J gene end by 3 bases; junction bases not matched to a gene: 7. The V gene's germline CDR1 is SGHTA and CDR2 FQGNSA. CDR3 length equals 16 residues. CDR3 DNA: TGTGCCAGCAGCTTTACGGCGGGGGGAGTCTACAATGAGCAGTTCTTC. Translated, it gives CASSFTAGGVYNEQFF. The full variable domain, with the rest looked up from reference TRBV7-2 and TRBJ2-1, is GAGVSQSPSNKVTEKGKDVELRCDPISGHTALYWYRQSLGQGLEFLIYFQGNSAPDKSGLPSDRFSAERTGGSVSTLTIQRTQQEDSAVYLCASSFTAGGVYNEQFFGPGTRLTVL.

V usage is TRBV27 and J usage is TRBJ2-7; 7 bases match TRBD1. This CDR3 spans 15 amino acids. V shed 2 bases, J shed 0 bases, and the junction held 4 bases outside the gene matches. Germline lookup yields CDR1 MNHEY and CDR2 SMNVEV (reference sequence). CDR3 region: CASSLVGGGSYEQYF. The CDR3 DNA reads as TGTGCCAGCAGTTTAGTAGGGGGCGGCTCCTACGAGCAGTACTTC.

The chain joins TRBV27 to TRBJ2-1; TRBD2 agrees at 7 bases. The germline CDR1 and CDR2 sequences are MNHEY and SMNVEV (reference sequence). Trimming cost V 1 base and J 5 bases; bases outside gene matches: 5. CDR3 size: 15 residues. The CDR3 is CASSLWSGVDNEQFF. In nucleotides, the CDR3 is TGTGCCAGCAGTTTATGGAGCGGGGTCGACAATGAGCAGTTCTTC.

This clonotype occurred a few times. V and J are TRBV29-1 and TRBJ1-2, with D perhaps TRBD1 (6 bases). Germline loops: CDR1 SQVTM, CDR2 ANQGSEA. The V end lost 4 bases, the J end lost 5 bases, and 14 bases lay between the germline ends. The CDR3 spans 13 residues. CDR3 protein: CSVARQDPYGYTF. In nucleotides, the CDR3 is TGCAGCGTTGCCCGACAGGACCCATATGGCTACACCTTC.

J is TRBJ2-2 and V is TRBV9, with D possibly TRBD1 on 6 matching bases. CDR1 and CDR2 (germline): SGDLS, YYNGEE. The CDR3 sequence is 15 residues long. Trimming cost V 1 base and J 0 bases, with 7 bases left between them. CDR3 coding DNA: TGTGCCAGCAGCGTACGACAGGCGAACACCGGGGAGCTGTTTTTT. Translated, it gives CASSVRQANTGELFF.

This chain connects TRBV5-1 to TRBJ2-2; D is ambiguous. The CDR3 is made up of 15 amino acids. CDR1 is SGHRS, CDR2 YFSETQ, per germline. Between the trimmed V and J ends, which lost 5 bases and 0 bases, there was a span of 11 bases. CDR3 amino acids: CASRPQLANTGELFF. In DNA, the CDR3 is TGCGCCAGCAGGCCCCAGCTAGCGAACACCGGGGAGCTGTTTTTT.

V is TRBV7-3 and J is TRBJ2-1; D remains ambiguous. Trimming removed 5 bases at V and 7 bases at J, with 18 bases between. The CDR3 length is 15 residues. Germline lookup yields CDR1 SGHTA and CDR2 FQGTGA. The CDR3 nucleotides are TGTGCCAGCAGCCTAGGAGTCATCGGGTTAAATGAGCAGTTCTTC. It translates to CASSLGVIGLNEQFF.

This chain joins TRBV28 and TRBJ1-5; D is unclear. Trimming left V 3 bases short and J 0 bases short, with 6 bases between. The length of the CDR3 is 14 residues. CDR1 is MDHEN, CDR2 SYDVKM, per germline. CDR3 nucleotide sequence: TGTGCCAGCAGTTTGCGGATTAGCAATCAGCCCCAGCATTTT. Amino acids: CASSLRISNQPQHF.

The chain employs TRBV5-1 and TRBJ2-5; TRBD2 might be the D (6 bases). Germline values: CDR1 SGHRS, CDR2 YFSETQ. This CDR3 region has 14 residues. Trimming left V 4 bases short and J 5 bases short, with 15 bases between. CDR3 residues: CASSLAPGRETQYF. The CDR3 nucleotides read TGCGCCAGCAGCCTAGCCCCGGGGAGGGAGACCCAGTACTTC.

This chain connects TRBV29-1 to TRBJ1-1, with a tentative D call TRBD1 (6 bases). The CDR3 spans 14 residues. The germline gives CDR1 SQVTM, CDR2 ANQGSEA. The V end was cut by 4 bases, the J end by 0 bases, with 12 bases between. The CDR3 protein is CSVVGGRVNTEAFF. The CDR3 DNA is TGCAGCGTTGTTGGGGGCAGAGTGAACACTGAAGCTTTCTTT.

The CDR3 coding sequence is TGTGCCAGCAGCCCCCCATTAGGGGGACAGTACTCCCCAGATACGCAGTATTTT. This translates into CASSPPLGGQYSPDTQYF. This rearrangement joins TRBV5-4 to TRBJ2-3; TRBD1 agrees at 7 bases. Germline V gene data show CDR1 as SGHNT and CDR2 as YYREEE (reference sequence). The CDR3 contains 18 residues. The V and J ends lost 4 bases and 4 bases, in that order; junction bases with no gene match: 18.

The sample holds one count of this clonotype. The chain employs TRBV5-4 and TRBJ1-4; weak D call: TRBD1 (5 bases). This CDR3 is 15 amino acids long. Germline lookup yields CDR1 SGHNT and CDR2 YYREEE (reference sequence). V lost 2 bases and J lost 7, with 15 bases in between. The CDR3 nucleotides read TGTGCCAGCAGCTTTTCCGGGACGTCACGTGAAAAACTGTTTTTT. Translated, it gives CASSFSGTSREKLFF.

V usage is TRBV5-6 and J usage is TRBJ1-1, with D unresolved. The germline CDR1 and CDR2 sequences are SGHDT and YYEEEE. Between the trimmed V and J ends, which lost 7 bases and 4 bases, there was a span of 20 bases. CDR3 length equals 15 residues. The CDR3 DNA is TGTGCCAGCGCCCATTGGGGTGGGCGAGTCACTGAAGCTTTCTTT. It is translated as CASAHWGGRVTEAFF. Supplemented by reference TRBV5-6 and TRBJ1-1, the full variable domain reads DAGVTQSPTHLIKTRGQQVTLRCSPKSGHDTVSWYQQALGQGPQFIFQYYEEEERQRGNFPDRFSGHQFPNYSSELNVNALLLGDSALYLCASAHWGGRVTEAFFGQGTRLTVV.

This clonotype appeared once. The chain carries TRBV14 and TRBJ2-1; TRBD1 might be the D (5 bases). The germline gives CDR1 SGHDN, CDR2 FVKESK. The V end was cut by 1 base, the J end by 5 bases, with 15 bases between. CDR3 length: 16 amino acids. The CDR3 reads CASSQGYRGSNNEQFF. The DNA of the CDR3 is TGTGCCAGCAGCCAAGGGTATAGGGGATCAAACAATGAGCAGTTCTTC.